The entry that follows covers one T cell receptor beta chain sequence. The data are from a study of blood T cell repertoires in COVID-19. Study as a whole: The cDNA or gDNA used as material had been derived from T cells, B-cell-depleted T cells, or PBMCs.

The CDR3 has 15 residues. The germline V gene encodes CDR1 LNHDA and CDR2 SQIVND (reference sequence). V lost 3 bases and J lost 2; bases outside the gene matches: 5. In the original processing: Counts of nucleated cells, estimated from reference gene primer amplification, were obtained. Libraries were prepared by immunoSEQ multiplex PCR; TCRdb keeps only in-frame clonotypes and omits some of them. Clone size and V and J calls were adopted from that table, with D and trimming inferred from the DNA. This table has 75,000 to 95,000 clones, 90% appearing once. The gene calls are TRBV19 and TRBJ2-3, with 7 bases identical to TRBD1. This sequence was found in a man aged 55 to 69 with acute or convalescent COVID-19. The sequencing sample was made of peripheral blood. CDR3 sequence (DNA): TGTGCCAGTAGTATCCGACAGGGATTCACAGATACGCAGTATTTT. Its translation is CASSIRQGFTDTQYF.